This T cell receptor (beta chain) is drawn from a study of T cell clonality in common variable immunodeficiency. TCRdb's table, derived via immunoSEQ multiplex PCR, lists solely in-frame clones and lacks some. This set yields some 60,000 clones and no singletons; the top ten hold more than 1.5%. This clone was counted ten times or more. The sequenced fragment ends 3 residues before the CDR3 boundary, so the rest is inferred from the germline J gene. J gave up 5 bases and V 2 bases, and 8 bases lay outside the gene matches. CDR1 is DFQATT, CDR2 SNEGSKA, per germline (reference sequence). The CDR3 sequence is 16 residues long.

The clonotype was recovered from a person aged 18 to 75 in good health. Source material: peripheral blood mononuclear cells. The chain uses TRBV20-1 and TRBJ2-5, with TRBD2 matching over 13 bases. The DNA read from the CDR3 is TGCAGTGCTAGAAATTTAGGGACTAGCGGGACTGAGACC. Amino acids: CSARNLGTSGTET. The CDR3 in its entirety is CSARNLGTSGTETQYF.